The rows below give T cell receptor beta chains drawn from one sample of a study of OX40 agonist ivuxolimab in advanced cancers. Repertoires were generated with immunoSEQ multiplex PCR, while TCRdb's copy carries only in-frame clones and drops some. The sample has 45,000 to 65,000 clones, 85% to 90% seen once; the top ten hold 6.9%. Sequences were derived from CD4+ or CD8+ T cells sorted from blood, sampled in a trial of the OX40 agonist ivuxolimab. Every receptor here comes from an adult with an advanced solid tumor such as melanoma, head and neck, liver or kidney cancer. CDR3s include the opening cysteine and the closing phenylalanine or tryptophan. The D gene is left open where the match is weak. Some rows mark clone size as missing; the rest say once, few, many or name a class of expanded clone.

v_gene	abundance	j_gene	d_gene	CDR3aa	CDR3nt
TRBV5-6	.	TRBJ2-5	.	CASSLNGVSKETQYF	TGTGCCAGCAGCTTGAATGGTGTCAGCAAAGAGACCCAGTACTTC
TRBV12-5	few	TRBJ2-5	.	CASGFGRETQYF	TGTGCTAGTGGTTTTGGTAGAGAGACCCAGTACTTC
TRBV25-1	.	TRBJ1-2	.	CASREAGTNYGYTF	TGTGCCAGCAGGGAAGCAGGGACGAACTATGGCTACACCTTC
TRBV19	.	TRBJ1-2	.	CASSPDRAANYGYTF	TGTGCCAGTAGTCCGGACCGGGCGGCTAACTATGGCTACACCTTC
TRBV28	once	TRBJ2-5	TRBD1	CASLRGSSGTQYF	TGTGCCAGCCTCAGGGGGTCCTCTGGGACCCAGTACTTC
TRBV27	.	TRBJ2-7	.	CASSLSPPGSSTVYF	TGTGCCAGCAGTTTATCCCCTCCCGGGAGTAGCACGGTGTACTTC
TRBV2	few	TRBJ2-7	.	CASSEVSYEQYF	TGTGCCAGCAGTGAAGTCAGCTACGAGCAGTACTTC
TRBV10-1	.	TRBJ2-5	.	CASSASLAGETQYF	TGCGCCAGCAGTGCCAGCCTGGCTGGAGAGACCCAGTACTTC
TRBV12-5	.	TRBJ2-5	TRBD2	CASGPNLAGAVGETQYF	TGTGCTAGTGGTCCGAACTTAGCGGGAGCGGTCGGTGAGACCCAGTACTTC
TRBV18	.	TRBJ2-2	.	CASSPPNTGELFF	TGTGCCAGCTCACCACCGAACACCGGGGAGCTGTTTTTT
TRBV15	.	TRBJ1-2	TRBD1	CATSGQGALYGYTF	TGTGCCACCAGCGGTCAGGGGGCCCTCTATGGCTACACCTTC
TRBV5-4	once	TRBJ1-6	.	CASSLSNSPLHF	TGTGCCAGCAGCTTGTCTAATTCACCCCTCCACTTT